The clone carrying this TCR beta chain was detected many times. This entry is derived from a study of T-cell reconstitution after alpha-beta-depleted transplantation in children. V shed 6 bases, J shed 5 bases, and the junction held 17 bases outside the gene matches. The CDR3 loop spans 17 amino acids. CDR1 is MNHEY, CDR2 SVGEGT, per germline. Unique molecular identifiers featured in how the TCRbeta library was prepared. Each CDR3 protein gets one entry after TCRdb re-called the PCR reads with MiXCR. Here the sample spans some 200,000 distinct CDR3 sequences, more than 14% being singletons. This TCR derives from a human donor who donated a stem cell graft to a child with acute lymphoblastic leukemia. V is TRBV6-2 or TRBV6-3 and J is TRBJ2-3, with TRBD2 matching 7 bases. The sequences come from PBMCs from the stem cell graft donor, collected from the stem cell graft. The CDR3 region has the DNA TGTGCCAGCAGCCTCGGTGAAACGGCGGGAGAGGGAGATACGCAGTATTTT. Its protein product is CASSLGETAGEGDTQYF.